These T cell receptor beta chains were read from a single sample in a study of cytotoxic CD8 clonotypes in ibrutinib-treated CLL. TCRdb keeps only in-frame clones here, not all; method: immunoSEQ multiplex PCR. The sample lists around 21,000 clones, approximately 69% occurring once. This specimen was PBMCs, taken before ibrutinib treatment. The receptor set was obtained from a human donor with chronic lymphocytic leukemia. Both conserved end residues are part of each CDR3. A D gene is named only where the DNA matches it firmly. Size values are once, few and many counts, or a class for expanded clones, and some rows have none.

J: TRBJ2-1; V: TRBV5-5; size: .; D: TRBD2; CDR3: CASSPSPAGAHNEQFF; DNA: TGTGCCAGCAGCCCCTCCCCAGCGGGAGCCCACAATGAGCAGTTCTTC
J: TRBJ2-1; V: TRBV5-4; size: few; D: .; CDR3: CASTSGAPNSYNEQFF; DNA: TGTGCCAGCACCTCCGGGGCCCCGAACTCCTACAATGAGCAGTTCTTC
J: TRBJ2-3; V: TRBV11-2; size: once; D: .; CDR3: CASSREGRDTDTQYF; DNA: TGTGCCAGCAGCCGTGAGGGGAGAGACACAGATACGCAGTATTTT
J: TRBJ2-1; V: TRBV29-1; size: .; D: .; CDR3: CSVSTPSSYNEQFF; DNA: TGCAGCGTTTCTACTCCGAGCTCCTACAATGAGCAGTTCTTC
J: TRBJ2-7; V: TRBV15; size: .; D: TRBD2; CDR3: CATSRTSGGFYEQYF; DNA: TGTGCCACCAGCAGGACTAGCGGGGGGTTCTACGAGCAGTACTTC
J: TRBJ2-7; V: TRBV4-1; size: .; D: .; CDR3: CASSQGLAEEQYF; DNA: TGCGCCAGCAGCCAAGGTCTGGCTGAGGAGCAGTACTTC
J: TRBJ2-7; V: TRBV21-1; size: .; D: .; CDR3: CASSKGPTSARYEQYF; DNA: TGTGCCAGCAGCAAAGGTCCTACTAGCGCTCGCTACGAGCAGTACTTC
J: TRBJ2-1; V: TRBV11-2; size: .; D: .; CDR3: CASSPSPGYNEQFF; DNA: TGTGCCAGCAGCCCATCTCCAGGTTACAATGAGCAGTTCTTC
J: TRBJ1-5; V: TRBV2; size: .; D: .; CDR3: CASRQESYSNQPQHF; DNA: TGTGCCAGCAGACAGGAATCCTATAGCAATCAGCCCCAGCATTTT
J: TRBJ2-5; V: TRBV4-2; size: .; D: .; CDR3: CASSQEMAGETQYF; DNA: TGTGCCAGCAGCCAAGAAATGGCGGGAGAGACCCAGTACTTC
J: TRBJ2-3; V: TRBV30; size: .; D: TRBD2; CDR3: CAWSVMSGADTQYF; DNA: TGTGCCTGGAGTGTAATGAGCGGGGCAGATACGCAGTATTTT
J: TRBJ2-7; V: TRBV6-1; size: .; D: TRBD1; CDR3: CASSPRTGSYEQYF; DNA: TGTGCCAGCAGTCCCCGGACAGGCTCCTACGAGCAGTACTTC
J: TRBJ1-3; V: TRBV30; size: .; D: .; CDR3: CAWSVTLFSGNTIYF; DNA: TGTGCCTGGAGTGTAACTTTGTTCTCTGGAAACACCATATATTTT
J: TRBJ2-7; V: TRBV7-8; size: .; D: .; CDR3: CASSFSPTRNEQYF; DNA: TGTGCCAGCAGCTTTTCTCCAACACGGAACGAGCAGTACTTC
J: TRBJ2-7; V: TRBV7-9; size: .; D: .; CDR3: CASSLNYEQYF; DNA: TGTGCCAGCAGCTTAAACTACGAGCAGTACTTC
J: TRBJ1-1; V: TRBV5-4; size: once; D: .; CDR3: CASSGPRTNTEAFF; DNA: TGTGCCAGCAGCGGGCCTCGTACGAACACTGAAGCTTTCTTT
J: TRBJ2-1; V: TRBV9; size: .; D: TRBD2; CDR3: CASSTSSGRAFYNEQFF; DNA: TGTGCCAGCAGCACATCTAGCGGGAGGGCCTTCTACAATGAGCAGTTCTTC
J: TRBJ2-2; V: TRBV5-5; size: .; D: .; CDR3: CASSFAELNTGELFF; DNA: TGTGCCAGCAGCTTTGCGGAATTGAACACCGGGGAGCTGTTTTTT
J: TRBJ2-1; V: TRBV5-4; size: .; D: TRBD2; CDR3: CASSLGLAGGNEQFF; DNA: TGTGCCAGCAGCTTAGGACTAGCGGGAGGGAATGAGCAGTTCTTC
J: TRBJ2-7; V: TRBV28; size: once; D: .; CDR3: CASNPRFLGHISYEQYF; DNA: TGTGCCAGCAACCCCCGATTTTTGGGGCATATCTCCTACGAGCAGTACTTC
J: TRBJ2-7; V: TRBV27; size: .; D: TRBD1; CDR3: CASSLTGGSYEQYF; DNA: TGTGCCAGCAGTTTGACAGGGGGCTCCTACGAGCAGTACTTC
J: TRBJ2-2; V: TRBV7-2; size: once; D: .; CDR3: CASSLARGSGELFF; DNA: TGTGCCAGCAGCTTAGCTCGGGGATCCGGGGAGCTGTTTTTT
J: TRBJ2-1; V: TRBV5-1; size: .; D: .; CDR3: CASSSHRLEQFF; DNA: TGCGCCAGCAGCTCCCACCGTTTGGAGCAGTTCTTC
J: TRBJ2-1; V: TRBV7-8; size: .; D: TRBD1; CDR3: CASSAPLQGWAYNEQFF; DNA: TGTGCCAGCAGCGCCCCCTTACAGGGGTGGGCATACAATGAGCAGTTCTTC
J: TRBJ2-2; V: TRBV6-6; size: .; D: .; CDR3: CASSVRAPDTGELFF; DNA: TGTGCCAGCAGCGTCAGGGCCCCGGACACCGGGGAGCTGTTTTTT
J: TRBJ1-1; V: TRBV30; size: .; D: .; CDR3: CAWTSRGNTEAFF; DNA: TGTGCCTGGACCAGCCGGGGTAACACTGAAGCTTTCTTT
J: TRBJ1-5; V: TRBV30; size: .; D: .; CDR3: CAWSLGANQPQHF; DNA: TGTGCCTGGAGTTTGGGGGCCAATCAGCCCCAGCATTTT
J: TRBJ2-3; V: TRBV7-9; size: .; D: TRBD1; CDR3: CASSYLVGQGADTQYF; DNA: TGTGCCAGCAGCTACTTGGTGGGACAGGGCGCAGATACGCAGTATTTT
J: TRBJ1-5; V: TRBV2; size: .; D: TRBD1; CDR3: CASSPGQVNQPQHF; DNA: TGTGCCAGCTCCCCGGGACAGGTAAATCAGCCCCAGCATTTT
J: TRBJ1-1; V: TRBV30; size: .; D: .; CDR3: CAWSSTVNTEAFF; DNA: TGTGCCTGGAGTTCGACAGTGAACACTGAAGCTTTCTTT
J: TRBJ1-1; V: TRBV5-4; size: few; D: .; CDR3: CASSPYRNTEAFF; DNA: TGCGCCAGCAGCCCTTACAGAAACACTGAAGCTTTCTTT
J: TRBJ2-7; V: TRBV5-5; size: once; D: TRBD1; CDR3: CASRKTGDEQYF; DNA: TGTGCCAGCAGGAAAACAGGGGACGAGCAGTACTTC
J: TRBJ2-5; V: TRBV6-6; size: .; D: TRBD2; CDR3: CASSSPLSGRETQYF; DNA: TGTGCCAGCAGCTCCCCCCTTAGCGGGAGGGAGACCCAGTACTTC
J: TRBJ2-7; V: TRBV5-1; size: .; D: TRBD2; CDR3: CASSSTLAGVYEQYF; DNA: TGCGCCAGCAGCTCGACACTAGCGGGAGTGTACGAGCAGTACTTC
J: TRBJ2-7; V: TRBV7-9; size: few; D: TRBD2; CDR3: CASSLVLAGLEEQYF; DNA: TGTGCCAGCAGCTTAGTACTAGCGGGTTTGGAGGAGCAGTACTTC
J: TRBJ1-5; V: TRBV7-9; size: .; D: .; CDR3: CASSSSLSQPQHF; DNA: TGTGCCAGCAGCTCCTCCTTGTCGCAGCCCCAGCATTTT
J: TRBJ2-1; V: TRBV19; size: once; D: TRBD2; CDR3: CASSPRGTSRNEQFF; DNA: TGTGCCAGTAGTCCTCGTGGGACTAGCAGAAATGAGCAGTTCTTC
J: TRBJ1-1; V: TRBV15; size: .; D: TRBD1; CDR3: CATSRRSGTGNTEAFF; DNA: TGTGCCACCAGCAGACGCTCCGGGACAGGGAACACTGAAGCTTTCTTT
J: TRBJ2-3; V: TRBV6-1; size: .; D: TRBD2; CDR3: CASSGAVSGRLADTQYF; DNA: TGTGCCAGCAGTGGCGCGGTTAGCGGGAGGCTGGCAGATACGCAGTATTTT
J: TRBJ2-1; V: TRBV6-1; size: .; D: .; CDR3: CASSEFRGSYNEQFF; DNA: TGTGCCAGCAGTGAATTTAGGGGTTCGTACAATGAGCAGTTCTTC
J: TRBJ2-7; V: TRBV7-9; size: once; D: TRBD2; CDR3: CASSLAPGRESYEQYF; DNA: TGTGCCAGCAGCTTAGCGCCCGGGAGGGAGTCCTACGAGCAGTACTTC
J: TRBJ2-2; V: TRBV5-4; size: .; D: .; CDR3: CASSADSNTGELFF; DNA: TGTGCCAGCAGTGCGGACAGCAACACCGGGGAGCTGTTTTTT
J: TRBJ2-7; V: TRBV2; size: .; D: TRBD2; CDR3: CASSASLAGGSQYF; DNA: TGTGCCAGCAGCGCGAGTCTAGCGGGAGGATCACAGTACTTC
J: TRBJ2-2; V: TRBV2; size: .; D: .; CDR3: CASSGDRSNTGELFF; DNA: TGTGCCAGCAGTGGGGACCGGTCGAACACCGGGGAGCTGTTTTTT
J: TRBJ2-5; V: TRBV7-2; size: .; D: .; CDR3: CASSWGLETQYF; DNA: TGTGCCAGCAGCTGGGGGCTAGAGACCCAGTACTTC
J: TRBJ1-5; V: TRBV6-1; size: .; D: TRBD1; CDR3: CASNDRGRQPQHF; DNA: TGTGCCAGCAATGACAGGGGGCGGCAGCCCCAGCATTTT
J: TRBJ2-7; V: TRBV7-3; size: .; D: TRBD2; CDR3: CASSLAGDYEQYF; DNA: TGTGCCAGCAGCTTAGCGGGGGATTACGAGCAGTACTTC
J: TRBJ2-2; V: TRBV5-1; size: few; D: .; CDR3: CASSPQQGPGELFF; DNA: TGCGCCAGCAGCCCACAACAAGGTCCCGGGGAGCTGTTTTTT
J: TRBJ2-1; V: TRBV28; size: .; D: .; CDR3: CASSPAPTGYDEQFF; DNA: TGTGCCAGCAGTCCTGCGCCTACAGGGTACGATGAGCAGTTCTTC
J: TRBJ2-7; V: TRBV4-1; size: .; D: TRBD1; CDR3: CASSQRRDRGDEQYF; DNA: TGCGCCAGCAGCCAGCGCCGGGACAGGGGGGACGAGCAGTACTTC
J: TRBJ2-7; V: TRBV18; size: .; D: TRBD2; CDR3: CASSSQTSGEGQYF; DNA: TGTGCCAGCTCATCCCAGACTAGCGGAGAGGGGCAGTACTTC
J: TRBJ2-1; V: TRBV7-9; size: .; D: .; CDR3: CASSLELSAGQFF; DNA: TGTGCCAGCAGCTTAGAGCTGTCGGCGGGGCAGTTCTTC
J: TRBJ1-4; V: TRBV6-6; size: few; D: TRBD1; CDR3: CASRITGGPNEKLFF; DNA: TGTGCCAGCAGAATCACAGGGGGCCCTAATGAAAAACTGTTTTTT
J: TRBJ2-7; V: TRBV5-4; size: once; D: TRBD2; CDR3: CASSLGGSSYEQYF; DNA: TGTGCCAGCAGCTTGGGCGGGAGTAGCTACGAGCAGTACTTC
J: TRBJ2-7; V: TRBV7-9; size: .; D: .; CDR3: CASSLRPNFGASSYEQYF; DNA: TGTGCCAGCAGCTTAAGGCCGAATTTTGGGGCTAGCTCCTACGAGCAGTACTTC
J: TRBJ2-5; V: TRBV6-1; size: .; D: .; CDR3: CASSEVASVGETQYF; DNA: TGTGCCAGCAGTGAAGTGGCTAGCGTCGGAGAGACCCAGTACTTC
J: TRBJ2-5; V: TRBV2; size: .; D: TRBD2; CDR3: CASQGGIQETQYF; DNA: TGTGCCAGCCAGGGAGGGATACAAGAGACCCAGTACTTC